Listed below are T cell receptor beta chains from one sample, sequenced in a study of lymphopenia after photon versus proton radiotherapy. TCRdb keeps only in-frame clones here, not all; method: immunoSEQ multiplex PCR. The table lists about 28,000 clones, approximately 85% of them singletons. Specimen: peripheral blood, collected from a patient treated with photon-based radiotherapy. Receptor source: a man aged 50-60 years with gastric cancer. CDR3s include the opening cysteine and the closing phenylalanine or tryptophan. The D gene is left open where the match is weak. The listing skips clone size in some rows; elsewhere it reads once, few, many or a size class.

NA,TRBV5-1,TRBJ1-4,17,NA,TGCGCCAGCAGCTTGTCACCTCTGGGGAGTTCTAATGAAAAACTGTTTTTT,CASSLSPLGSSNEKLFF
NA,TRBV27,TRBJ2-2,14,once,TGTGCCAGCAGTTTATCACGATTGACCGGGGAGCTGTTTTTT,CASSLSRLTGELFF
NA,TRBV23-1,TRBJ1-1,13,NA,TGCGCCAGCAGTCAATCATGCGACACTGAAGCTTTCTTT,CASSQSCDTEAFF
TRBD1,TRBV18,TRBJ2-7,14,NA,TGTGCCAGCTCACCACCAGCGACAGGGTGGGAGCAGTACTTC,CASSPPATGWEQYF
TRBD1,TRBV18,TRBJ1-1,14,NA,TGTGCCAGCTCTCAGGGACAGGGGGGCACTGAAGCTTTCTTT,CASSQGQGGTEAFF
NA,TRBV25-1,TRBJ2-3,13,once,TGTGCCAGCAGTGAGATTAGCACAGATACGCAGTATTTT,CASSEISTDTQYF
NA,TRBV11-2,TRBJ1-6,17,NA,TGTGCCAGCAGCTTAGAAACCTCCAGGGTGTATAATTCACCCCTCCACTTT,CASSLETSRVYNSPLHF
NA,TRBV30,TRBJ1-6,14,once,TGTGCCTGGTCTCCGGGACATAATAATTCACCCCTCCACTTT,CAWSPGHNNSPLHF
NA,TRBV7-6,TRBJ1-4,15,NA,TGTGCCAGCAGCTTAGCGTGGGCAACTAATGAAAAACTGTTTTTT,CASSLAWATNEKLFF
TRBD1,TRBV5-1,TRBJ1-4,15,NA,TGCGCCAGCAGGGGACAGCTTTCAACTAATGAAAAACTGTTTTTT,CASRGQLSTNEKLFF
NA,TRBV4-1,TRBJ2-5,15,NA,TGCGCCAGCAGCCAAGAAGGGGCGGGGAAAGGGACCCAGTACTTC,CASSQEGAGKGTQYF
TRBD1,TRBV10-1,TRBJ1-5,17,NA,TGCGCCAGCGACAGGAACAGGGGACCCTATAGCAATCAGCCCCAGCATTTT,CASDRNRGPYSNQPQHF
NA,TRBV7-9,TRBJ1-1,14,NA,TGTGCCAGCAGCGCCGTTGGAGGGCCCACTGAAGCTTTCTTT,CASSAVGGPTEAFF